This passage covers 6 T cell receptor beta chains from one sample sequenced in a study of cytomegalovirus exposure and HLA in healthy donors. The PCR used 60 Vbeta and 13 Jbeta primers. Clones were read by immunoSEQ multiplex PCR, and TCRdb kept only the in-frame ones, dropping some. The sample shows 200,000 to 250,000 clones, around 76% of them seen only once. The sample consisted of PBMCs. These receptors were obtained from a man younger than 30 in good health and CMV-seronegative.

CDR3 nucleotides: TGTGCCAGCGGTGGGCTAGCGGGAGGCGGATGGGAGACCCAGTACTTC. Amino acid sequence: CASGGLAGGGWETQYF. The V gene is TRBV6-1, the J gene TRBJ2-5, with 11 nucleotides matching TRBD2. Looked up from germline, CDR1 is MNHNS and CDR2 is SASEGT. The CDR3 sequence is 16 residues long. The junction had 13 bases not matched to a gene; V was cut back by 8 bases and J by 5 bases.

This chain joins TRBV4-1 and TRBJ2-2; TRBD2 is a possible D gene (5 bases). The V and J ends lost 3 bases and 0 bases respectively, with 11 bases between them. CDR1 and CDR2 from the germline V gene are MGHRA and YSYEKL. This CDR3 is built from 16 residues. The CDR3 loop reads CASSHISGANTGELFF. The CDR3 DNA follows: TGCGCCAGCAGCCACATCAGCGGAGCGAACACCGGGGAGCTGTTTTTT.

The CDR3 protein is CASSVGVGSGRAETQYF. DNA for the CDR3: TGTGCCAGCAGCGTAGGGGTGGGGAGCGGGAGGGCAGAGACCCAGTACTTC. V and J are TRBV9 and TRBJ2-5, with 10 bases identical to TRBD2. Trimming took 0 bases from V and 4 from J; bases not matched to a gene: 9. CDR3 length: 17 amino acids. CDR1 SGDLS and CDR2 YYNGEE come from the germline V gene.

The chain employs TRBV30 and TRBJ1-6; D may be TRBD1 (5 bases). V lost 4 bases to trimming and J lost 0 bases, with 10 bases between them. Germline V lookup: CDR1 GTSNPN, CDR2 SVGIG (reference sequence). The CDR3 has 15 residues. The CDR3 region is CAWKPTGSYNSPLHF. As DNA, the CDR3 is TGTGCCTGGAAACCAACAGGCTCCTATAATTCACCCCTCCACTTT.

The V and J genes are TRBV19 and TRBJ2-6, with TRBD1 as a possible D gene (5 bases). The length of the CDR3 is 17 residues. Germline lookup yields CDR1 LNHDA and CDR2 SQIVND (reference sequence). V lost 1 base and J lost 4, with 14 bases in between. The CDR3 nucleotides are TGTGCCAGTAGTATAGGCAGGGTCTTCTCCGGGGCCAACGTCCTGACTTTC. It codes for CASSIGRVFSGANVLTF.

V usage is TRBV7-2 and J usage is TRBJ1-1; D unclear. Germline V gene sequence: CDR1 SGHTA, CDR2 FQGNSA. Trimming cost V 3 bases and J 2 bases, with 10 bases left between them. The CDR3 extends over 14 amino acids. In DNA form, the CDR3 reads TGTGCCAGCAGCTTTACTAGGGTCAACACTGAAGCTTTCTTT. Protein product: CASSFTRVNTEAFF. Full variable domain (missing parts from reference TRBV7-2 and TRBJ1-1): GAGVSQSPSNKVTEKGKDVELRCDPISGHTALYWYRQSLGQGLEFLIYFQGNSAPDKSGLPSDRFSAERTGGSVSTLTIQRTQQEDSAVYLCASSFTRVNTEAFFGQGTRLTVV.